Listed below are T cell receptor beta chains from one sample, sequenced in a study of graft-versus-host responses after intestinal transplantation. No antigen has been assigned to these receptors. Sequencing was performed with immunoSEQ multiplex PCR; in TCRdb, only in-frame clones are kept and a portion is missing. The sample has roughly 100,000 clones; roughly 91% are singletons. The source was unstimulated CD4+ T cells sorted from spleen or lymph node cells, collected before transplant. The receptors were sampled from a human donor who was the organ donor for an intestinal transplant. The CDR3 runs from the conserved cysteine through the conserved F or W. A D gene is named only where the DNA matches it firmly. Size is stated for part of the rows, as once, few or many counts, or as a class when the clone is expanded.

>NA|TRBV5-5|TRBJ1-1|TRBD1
CASSFTGAGPNTEAFF
TGTGCCAGCAGCTTCACAGGGGCGGGACCGAACACTGAAGCTTTCTTT
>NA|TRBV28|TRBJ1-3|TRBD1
CASYQTGSVGNTIYF
TGTGCCAGCTACCAGACAGGGTCGGTTGGAAACACCATATATTTT
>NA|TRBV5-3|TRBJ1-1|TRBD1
CARSSGQGRTEAFF
TGTGCCAGAAGCTCCGGACAGGGGAGGACTGAAGCTTTCTTT
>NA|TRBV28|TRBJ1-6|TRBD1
CASSFGGTGGSPLHF
TGTGCCAGCAGTTTCGGGGGGACAGGGGGTTCACCCCTCCACTTT
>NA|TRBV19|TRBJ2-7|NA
CASSKRQTSFYEQYF
TGTGCCAGTAGCAAAAGACAGACTAGTTTCTACGAGCAGTACTTC
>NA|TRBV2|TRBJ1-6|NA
CASKEGGSRNSPLHF
TGTGCCAGCAAAGAAGGAGGGTCCCGTAATTCACCCCTCCACTTT
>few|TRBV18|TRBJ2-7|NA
CASSSLVRDEQYF
TGTGCCAGCTCATCGCTAGTGCGCGACGAGCAGTACTTC
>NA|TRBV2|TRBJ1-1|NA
CASRADRAGPNEAFF
TGTGCCAGCAGGGCTGATCGGGCGGGCCCGAATGAAGCTTTCTTT
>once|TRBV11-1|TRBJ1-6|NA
CASAEGTPNSPLHF
TGTGCCAGCGCCGAGGGGACACCCAATTCACCCCTCCACTTT
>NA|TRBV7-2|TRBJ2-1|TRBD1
CASSLEQGSYNEQFF
TGTGCCAGCAGCTTAGAACAGGGGTCGTACAATGAGCAGTTCTTC
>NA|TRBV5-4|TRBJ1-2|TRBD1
CASSFLNRGYGYTF
TGTGCCAGCAGCTTTCTTAACAGGGGCTATGGCTACACCTTC
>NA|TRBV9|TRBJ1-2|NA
CASSAGRGANYGYTF
TGTGCCAGCAGCGCAGGACGGGGAGCTAACTATGGCTACACCTTC
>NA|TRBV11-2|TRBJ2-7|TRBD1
CASSLVPGQSSYEQYF
TGTGCCAGCAGCTTAGTTCCGGGACAGAGCTCCTACGAGCAGTACTTC
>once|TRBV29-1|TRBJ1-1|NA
CSVATVNTEAFF
TGCAGCGTTGCGACAGTTAACACTGAAGCTTTCTTT
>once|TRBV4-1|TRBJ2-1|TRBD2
CASSQATRTSGGRIYNEQFF
TGCGCCAGCAGCCAAGCGACTAGGACTAGCGGGGGCCGAATCTACAATGAGCAGTTCTTC
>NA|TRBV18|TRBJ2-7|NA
CASSPDRPGFSINEQYF
TGTGCCAGCTCACCCGATCGCCCAGGTTTTTCCATTAACGAGCAGTACTTC
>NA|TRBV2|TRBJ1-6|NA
CASSGRGTAVRSPLHF
TGTGCCAGCAGTGGTCGGGGGACGGCCGTTCGTTCACCCCTCCACTTT
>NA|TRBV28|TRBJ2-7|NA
CASSQQGMLSYEQYF
TGTGCCAGCAGTCAACAGGGAATGTTGTCCTACGAGCAGTACTTC
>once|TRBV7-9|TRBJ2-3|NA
CASSQDRTTDTQYF
TGTGCCAGCAGCCAGGACAGAACCACAGATACGCAGTATTTT
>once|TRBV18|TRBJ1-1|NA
CASSPLLNRGTEAFF
TGTGCCAGCTCACCGCTACTTAATCGGGGCACTGAAGCTTTCTTT
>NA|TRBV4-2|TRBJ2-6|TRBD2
CASTSTSGGTGANVLTF
TGTGCCAGCACCTCGACTAGCGGGGGGACTGGGGCCAACGTCCTGACTTTC